A single sample is the source of the 5 T cell receptor beta chains below, sequenced in a study of blood T cell repertoires in COVID-19. Data came from immunoSEQ multiplex PCR; TCRdb stores just in-frame clones and leaves some out. Among some 400,000 clones listed, around 90% were seen once. The sequencing sample was made of peripheral blood. These receptors all come from a man aged 18 to 30 with active or convalescent COVID-19.

The chain uses TRBV19 and TRBJ1-4; 7 nucleotides line up with TRBD1. Germline V CDR1 and CDR2: LNHDA, SQIVND (reference sequence). CDR3 length: 17 residues. Trimming removed 0 bases from V and 6 bases from J; junction bases left unmatched: 10. The CDR3 reads CASSIEVSGQTDEKLFF. The CDR3 DNA follows: TGTGCCAGTAGTATAGAGGTTTCGGGACAGACCGATGAAAAACTGTTTTTT.

The chain combines TRBV5-6 with TRBJ2-1, with 8 bases matching TRBD1. V shed 2 bases, J shed 15 bases, and the junction held 22 bases outside the gene matches. CDR3 length equals 17 residues. Per germline, CDR1 SGHDT and CDR2 YYEEEE. The CDR3 coding sequence is TGTGCCAGCAGCTTACTTAGTTTTGACAGGGGCACCCCTCAGGGGTTCTTC. Translated: CASSLLSFDRGTPQGFF. The full variable domain, its missing parts supplied by reference TRBV5-6 and TRBJ2-1, is DAGVTQSPTHLIKTRGQQVTLRCSPKSGHDTVSWYQQALGQGPQFIFQYYEEEERQRGNFPDRFSGHQFPNYSSELNVNALLLGDSALYLCASSLLSFDRGTPQGFFGPGTRLTVL.

The V and J genes are TRBV4-1 and TRBJ1-1; D is perhaps TRBD1 (5 bases). Germline V lookup: CDR1 MGHRA, CDR2 YSYEKL. Trimming shortened V by 1 base and J by 1 base, and 10 bases separated the two germline ends. There are 15 residues in the CDR3. In nucleotides, the CDR3 is TGCGCCAGCAGCCAAGGGGGCTACAAGAACACTGAAGCTTTCTTT. It translates to CASSQGGYKNTEAFF.

V usage is TRBV7-2 and J usage is TRBJ2-3, with TRBD2 matching 10 bases. CDR1 is SGHTA and CDR2 is FQGNSA in the germline V gene. V trimming: 5 bases; J trimming: 1 base; junction bases outside the gene matches: 3. This CDR3 region has 15 residues. This CDR3 is CASSGTSGGTDTQYF. The CDR3 region has the DNA TGTGCCAGCAGCGGAACTAGCGGGGGCACAGATACGCAGTATTTT. Looking up the rest from reference TRBV7-2 and TRBJ2-3 gives the full variable domain: GAGVSQSPSNKVTEKGKDVELRCDPISGHTALYWYRQSLGQGLEFLIYFQGNSAPDKSGLPSDRFSAERTGGSVSTLTIQRTQQEDSAVYLCASSGTSGGTDTQYFGPGTRLTVL.

The rearrangement joins TRBV9 to TRBJ2-1; 7 bases are a match to TRBD1. V lost 4 bases and J lost 3; bases outside the gene matches: 10. In germline, CDR1 is SGDLS, CDR2 YYNGEE. This CDR3 spans 16 amino acids. The CDR3 DNA is TGTGCCAGCAGCAAAGGAGAGGGGGCAATCTACAATGAGCAGTTCTTC. It codes for CASSKGEGAIYNEQFF.